These 28 T cell receptor beta chains were sequenced from one sample in a study of cytotoxic CD8 clonotypes in ibrutinib-treated CLL. Produced via immunoSEQ multiplex PCR; TCRdb's table is partial and in-frame only. The table has about 200,000 clones, 79% seen once. The sequencing used PBMCs, collected after 12 months of ibrutinib treatment. The receptor set was obtained from a human donor with chronic lymphocytic leukemia.

The chain is built from TRBV19 and TRBJ1-1; D is uncertain. Per germline, CDR1 LNHDA and CDR2 SQIVND (reference sequence). V lost 6 bases, J lost 4 bases, and 15 bases lay in between. The CDR3 is made up of 14 amino acids. The CDR3 loop is CASSHSVGPTEAFF. The DNA of the CDR3 is TGTGCCAGTAGCCATTCTGTGGGCCCCACTGAAGCTTTCTTT.

J is TRBJ1-1 and V is TRBV6-5; D possibly corresponds to TRBD1 (6 bases). The V gene lost 5 bases and the J gene lost 5 bases, with 18 bases spanning the gap. This CDR3 region has 15 residues. Germline CDR1 is MNHEY and CDR2 is SVGAGI. The CDR3 nucleotides read TGTGCCAGCAGTGCCACGGGGGCCGGGGGTACTGAAGCTTTCTTT. It yields the protein CASSATGAGGTEAFF.

The rearrangement links TRBV6-4 to TRBJ2-1; D gene unclear. V was cut by 0 bases and J by 2 bases, with 11 bases left in between. In germline, CDR1 is MRHNA, CDR2 SNTAGT. This CDR3 is built from 16 residues. CDR3 nucleotides: TGTGCCAGCAGTGACTCGGGCTTCCTGCCCTACAATGAGCAGTTCTTC. This codes for CASSDSGFLPYNEQFF.

This chain links TRBV10-3 with TRBJ2-3; 11 nucleotides match TRBD2. J lost 2 bases, V lost 4 bases, and 17 bases had no gene match. The CDR3 length is 20 residues. Germline V gene data show CDR1 as ENHRY and CDR2 as SYGVKD. This CDR3 reads CAISGFGTSGPDLDTDTQYF. CDR3 bases: TGTGCCATCAGTGGGTTCGGGACTAGCGGCCCCGACCTCGACACAGATACGCAGTATTTT.

A few counts support this clone. J is TRBJ2-6 and V is TRBV19; D ambiguous. The V end was cut by 0 bases, the J end by 0 bases, with 3 bases between. CDR3 length equals 15 residues. The germline gives CDR1 LNHDA, CDR2 SQIVND (reference sequence). The CDR3 DNA reads TGTGCCAGTAGTATAGACTTCTCTGGGGCCAACGTCCTGACTTTC. This translates into CASSIDFSGANVLTF.

The rearrangement links TRBV6-1 to TRBJ1-4; maybe TRBD1 (5 bases). The CDR3 extends over 16 amino acids. Between the trimmed V and J ends, which lost 3 bases and 2 bases, there was a span of 13 bases. The germline CDR1 and CDR2 sequences are MNHNS and SASEGT. The CDR3 bases are TGTGCCAGCAGTGACGGGTCGACAGAGACTAATGAAAAACTGTTTTTT. This codes for CASSDGSTETNEKLFF.

The chain employs TRBV25-1 and TRBJ2-6; 8 nucleotides line up with TRBD1. Germline assignment: CDR1 MGHDK and CDR2 SYGVNS. With 3 bases clipped from V and 4 bases from J, the junction kept 8 bases outside the gene matches. The CDR3 has 17 amino acids. The CDR3 nucleotides are TGTGCCAGCAGTGATAGGGCAGGGGGCATCGGGGCCAACGTCCTGACTTTC. Translating it yields CASSDRAGGIGANVLTF.

This rearrangement joins TRBV29-1 to TRBJ2-3, with D maybe TRBD2 (5 bases). From germline, CDR1 is SQVTM and CDR2 ANQGSEA. The CDR3 covers 15 residues. V gave up 4 bases and J gave up 2 bases, with 16 bases separating them. The CDR3 region is CSVVEGSPYTDTQYF. The CDR3 DNA sequence: TGCAGCGTTGTCGAGGGAAGCCCTTACACAGATACGCAGTATTTT.

This chain connects TRBV28 to TRBJ1-5; D possibly corresponds to TRBD1 (6 bases). The CDR3 totals 14 residues. Trimming took off 3 bases at V and 11 bases at J, with 17 bases between the two ends. Germline V lookup: CDR1 MDHEN, CDR2 SYDVKM. The CDR3: CASSLGGTRGSQHF. The CDR3 nucleotides are TGTGCCAGCAGTTTGGGGGGCACCCGTGGTTCCCAGCATTTT.

The J gene is TRBJ1-5, the V gene TRBV6-1; D is possibly TRBD1 (6 bases). The CDR3 extends over 14 amino acids. With 5 bases removed from V and 0 bases from J, the gap between germline ends came to 8 bases. The germline V gene encodes CDR1 MNHNS and CDR2 SASEGT. CDR3 sequence: CASSTGYSNQPQHF. The CDR3, as DNA: TGTGCCAGCAGTACAGGGTATAGCAATCAGCCCCAGCATTTT.

The J gene is TRBJ2-5, the V gene TRBV6-1; weak D call: TRBD1 (5 bases). The CDR3 consists of 14 residues. V dropped 3 bases and J dropped 5 bases, with 13 bases sitting between them. Germline V lookup: CDR1 MNHNS, CDR2 SASEGT. CDR3 residues: CASSENRPRETQYF. The CDR3 region has the DNA TGTGCCAGCAGTGAGAACAGGCCGAGGGAGACCCAGTACTTC.

This clone has just a few counts. This chain uses TRBV5-1 with TRBJ2-7; 11 bases are shared with TRBD1. The J segment lost 0 bases and the V segment lost 3 bases, leaving 11 bases of the junction unmatched. The CDR3 length is 18 residues. In germline, CDR1 is SGHRS, CDR2 YFSETQ. The CDR3 sequence is CASSYQGQGGTSSYEQYF. The CDR3 bases are TGCGCCAGCAGCTACCAGGGACAGGGGGGTACTAGCTCCTACGAGCAGTACTTC.

This clone was counted a single time. The CDR3 DNA is TGCGCCAGCAGCCAAGAAACTAGCGGGGCCCGAGATGAGCAGTTCTTC. Translated, it gives CASSQETSGARDEQFF. The chain employs TRBV4-1 and TRBJ2-1; TRBD2 matches at 10 bases. The V and J ends lost 0 bases and 8 bases, in that order; junction bases with no gene match: 7. Germline values: CDR1 MGHRA, CDR2 YSYEKL. The CDR3 covers 16 residues.

The rearrangement joins TRBV28 to TRBJ2-7, with D possibly matching TRBD2 (5 bases). The CDR3 consists of 13 residues. V shed 4 bases and J shed 6 bases, with 13 bases lying between them. Germline V gives CDR1 MDHEN, CDR2 SYDVKM. CDR3 in DNA: TGTGCCAGCAGTTCGCGACTAAGGAGCGAGCAGTACTTC. Protein: CASSSRLRSEQYF.

The chain couples TRBV2 to TRBJ2-5; D possibly uses TRBD1 or TRBD2 (5 bases each). The germline CDR1 and CDR2 sequences are SNHLY and FYNNEI. V lost 7 bases and J 5 bases, leaving 17 bases between the germline ends. This CDR3 has 14 amino acids. The CDR3 DNA reads as TGTGCCAGCATGTCGGGGCGTAAGTCGGAGACCCAGTACTTC. This sequence encodes CASMSGRKSETQYF.

This sequence joins TRBV5-1 and TRBJ1-2; D perhaps matches TRBD1 (5 bases). CDR3 size: 15 residues. The V gene's germline CDR1 is SGHRS and CDR2 YFSETQ. V gave up 0 bases and J gave up 8 bases, with 17 bases separating them. The CDR3 sequence: CASSLEPEGQMGYTF. The CDR3 nucleotides are TGCGCCAGCAGCTTGGAACCTGAGGGGCAGATGGGCTACACCTTC.

The table lists this clone with a few counts. CDR3 in DNA: TGTGCCAGCAGCCCAGGGACAGGCGGCGAAGCTTTCTTT. It yields the protein CASSPGTGGEAFF. This chain links TRBV11-3 with TRBJ1-1; 8 nucleotides agree with TRBD1. Germline V gene sequence: CDR1 SGHNT, CDR2 YENEEA. The V segment lost 5 bases and the J segment 8 bases; nucleotides outside the gene matches: 7. The CDR3 runs to 13 residues.

Many counts were recorded for this clone. The chain joins TRBV25-1 to TRBJ2-1; a weak D match, TRBD2 (6 bases). The CDR3 runs to 17 residues. Between the trimmed V and J ends, which lost 2 bases and 6 bases, there was a span of 20 bases. Germline lookup yields CDR1 MGHDK and CDR2 SYGVNS. As DNA, the CDR3 is TGTGCCAGCAGTGAAACGCGGAGGGGCAGACAGTTCAATGAGCAGTTCTTC. Amino acid sequence: CASSETRRGRQFNEQFF.

CDR3 nucleotide sequence: TGTGCCAGCAGCGTAGATCCGGTAAACTATGGCTACACCTTC. It is translated as CASSVDPVNYGYTF. The chain carries TRBV9 and TRBJ1-2, with D uncertain. Germline loops: CDR1 SGDLS, CDR2 YYNGEE. This CDR3 has 14 residues. The germline V and J ends were trimmed by 0 bases and 2 bases, with 8 bases remaining between them.

The V and J genes are TRBV5-8 and TRBJ2-7; D remains ambiguous. Germline CDR1 SGHTS, CDR2 YDEGEE. V lost 1 base, J lost 5 bases, and 7 bases lay in between. The CDR3 totals 12 residues. DNA of the CDR3: TGTGCCAGCAGCTTGTTCAGCAACGAGCAGTACTTC. Amino acid sequence: CASSLFSNEQYF. The variable domain in full, completed from reference TRBV5-8 and TRBJ2-7, reads EAGVTQSPTHLIKTRGQQATLRCSPISGHTSVYWYQQALGLGLQFLLWYDEGEERNRGNFPPRFSGRQFPNYSSELNVNALELEDSALYLCASSLFSNEQYFGPGTRLTVT.

The V call is TRBV5-1, the J call TRBJ2-1; D possibly corresponds to TRBD2 (6 bases). Trimming pared 1 base from V and 6 bases from J, leaving 14 bases between. Germline V gene lookup returns CDR1 SGHRS and CDR2 YFSETQ. The CDR3 is 15 residues long. This CDR3 reads CASSLIGVGGNEQFF. CDR3 DNA: TGCGCCAGCAGCTTGATAGGCGTCGGGGGCAATGAGCAGTTCTTC. Drawing the rest from reference TRBV5-1 and TRBJ2-1, the complete variable domain is KAGVTQTPRYLIKTRGQQVTLSCSPISGHRSVSWYQQTPGQGLQFLFEYFSETQRNKGNFPGRFSGRQFSNSRSEMNVSTLELGDSALYLCASSLIGVGGNEQFFGPGTRLTVL.

A remark on this clone: A read error may account for a junction end that differs from germline. The V call is TRBV25-1, the J call TRBJ2-7, with D perhaps being TRBD1 or TRBD2 (6 bases each). Germline V CDR1 and CDR2: MGHDK, SYGVNS. The CDR3 is 18 residues long. The DNA for the CDR3 is TGTGCCAGCAGTGAATTTCCTGAGTCGGGGGCTAAGTCCTCCGAGCAGTACTTC. This gives the protein CASSEFPESGAKSSEQYF.

The gene calls are TRBV14 and TRBJ1-4; tentatively, D is TRBD1 (6 bases). CDR1 is SGHDN and CDR2 is FVKESK in the germline V gene. The CDR3 spans 12 residues. V dropped 9 bases and J dropped 2 bases, with 7 bases sitting between them. CDR3 amino acids: CASQGTNEKLFF. CDR3 bases: TGTGCCAGTCAGGGGACTAATGAAAAACTGTTTTTT.

Worth noting for this clone: This may arise from a read error, as a much more abundant clone is one base away. The chain couples TRBV7-2 to TRBJ1-5, with D possibly matching TRBD1 (5 bases). The CDR3 length is 13 residues. Trimming left V 2 bases short and J 5 bases short, with 7 bases between. Germline V gene data show CDR1 as SGHTA and CDR2 as FQGNSA. The CDR3 DNA reads as TGTGCCAGCAGCTTACAGGGTTATCAGCCCCAGCATTTT. Translated: CASSLQGYQPQHF.

This clone showed up just once. The rearrangement links TRBV18 to TRBJ1-5; 8 bases match TRBD1. The length of the CDR3 is 14 residues. After removal of 3 bases from V and 4 bases from J, the junction contained 2 bases not matched to a gene. Looked up from germline, CDR1 is KGHSH and CDR2 is LQKENI. In DNA, the CDR3 is TGTGCCAGCTCACCGGACAGGGTTAATCAGCCCCAGCATTTT. This translates into CASSPDRVNQPQHF.

The chain joins TRBV18 to TRBJ1-4, with D unclear. The CDR3 extends over 15 amino acids. V lost 1 base to trimming and J lost 8 bases, with 14 bases between them. Germline CDR1 reads KGHSH; CDR2 reads LQKENI. CDR3: CASSPLGQFEEKLFF. CDR3 nucleotide sequence: TGTGCCAGCTCACCACTGGGTCAGTTTGAGGAAAAACTGTTTTTT.

The table lists this clone with a count of one. V usage is TRBV11-2 and J usage is TRBJ2-7; 11 nucleotides agree with TRBD2. The V segment lost 2 bases and the J segment 1 base; nucleotides outside the gene matches: 4. The germline gives CDR1 SGHAT, CDR2 FQNNGV. This CDR3 contains 16 residues. DNA of the CDR3: TGTGCCAGCAGCTTAATCGGGACTAGCGGATCCTACGAGCAGTACTTC. This encodes CASSLIGTSGSYEQYF.

This clone was seen a single time. The chain combines TRBV4-1 with TRBJ2-7; either TRBD1 or TRBD2 may supply D (6 bases each). This CDR3 contains 16 residues. Germline assignment: CDR1 MGHRA and CDR2 YSYEKL. The V gene lost 3 bases and the J gene lost 2 bases, with 17 bases spanning the gap. In DNA, the CDR3 is TGCGCCAGCAGCCATGAGGCGTGGGGGGCGACCTACGAGCAGTACTTC. Its translation: CASSHEAWGATYEQYF.